This T cell receptor beta chain was captured by sequencing in a study of T cells in Graves' hyperthyroidism and ophthalmopathy (dated by TCRdb to 2018 to 2020). With regard to the full study: Peripheral blood samples were taken at the time of initial diagnosis, prior to any treatment. To identify TCR V-J signatures that set the groups apart, the researchers used a discovery cohort of more than 95 patients, made up of 43 with Graves' ophthalmopathy and 55 to 65 with stable Graves' hyperthyroidism. Whether ophthalmopathy could be predicted prospectively was tested in an independent validation cohort made up of about 20 hyperthyroidism patients plus 17 patients who later progressed to ophthalmopathy. For training and testing, the 100 or so patients in the discovery cohort were randomly divided in a 7:3 ratio. The study also compared thyroid tissue and blood T-cell repertoires from 5 to 7 Graves' hyperthyroidism patients. Once sampling was done, hyperthyroidism patients were given methimazole at a starting dose of 30 mg daily, whereas ophthalmopathy patients were given high-dose intravenous methylprednisolone. The paper reports TCR Vbeta CDR3 sequencing of more than 120 peripheral blood samples: approximately 41 ophthalmopathy, under 80 hyperthyroidism and around 17 progressor patients. The paper's findings and limits, for the study overall: Most expanded thyroid clonotypes (frequency above 0.001) were also detected in blood, a finding suggesting that blood repertoires may reflect thyroid immune responses. In validation, the model predicted progression to ophthalmopathy with 55% to 71% sensitivity and 72.22% specificity, a median of 6.5 months before onset. No statistical method was used to fix the sample size in advance, and group allocation was not hidden from the investigators. A 13 V-J signature model separated ophthalmopathy from stable hyperthyroidism, with just over 85% sensitivity and about 81% specificity in cross-validation and 80%/75% in testing.

V loses 0 bases at its end and J loses 4 bases; junction bases beyond the gene matches: 2. Per the germline V gene, SGHTA is the CDR1 and FQGTGA is the CDR2. The CDR3 numbers 15 residues from cysteine through phenylalanine. The sequence is cut down to CDR3 DNA, 45 bases in frame from base 1. Ophthalmopathy patients had moderately to severely active disease, with a Clinical Activity Score of 3 or more, a NOSPECS grade of 4 or more, and a disease duration of less than 3 months. The study excluded patients with uncontrolled infections, other autoimmune diseases, pregnancy or lactation. Clinical symptoms, serum thyroxine and TRAb, thyroid ultrasound, and orbital computed tomography formed the basis for the diagnoses. Ficoll-Paque density gradient centrifugation was used to isolate PBMCs from around 10 ml of fresh peripheral blood. Total RNA was extracted using Trizol reagent, and RNA quality was assessed on an Agilent 2100 Bioanalyzer.

In regard to this clonotype: Its cognate antigen has yet to be identified. No much larger clonotype is one base removed from it; base qualities were not supplied.

The TCR beta CDR3 regions were amplified from the RNA transcripts. For the first round of RT-PCR on the TCR CDR3, the HTBI primer set was used together with the Qiagen OneStep RT-PCR kit. A second multiplex PCR round built the libraries, followed by size selection and purification. Paired-end sequencing of the libraries was performed with 100 bp reads on an Illumina HiSeq2000. On the authors' methods: SOAPnuke was used to process the raw data, throwing out any read that contained adapters or uncalled bases, had a mean Phred below 15, or lacked an exact constant-primer or identifier match. COPE v1.2.5 was used to merge high-quality paired reads, and clonotypes were defined as unique nucleotide sequences. MiTCR v1.1 was used to align clonotypes to the IMGT TRBV, TRBD and TRBJ reference segments. The analysis was restricted to V-J combinations with a frequency above 0.0001, which together covered 99% to 99.2% of the repertoires. The TCS score was defined as the ratio of F50 (clonal expansion) to E x V (chaos), calculated using BLOSUM62-based TCRdist between CDR3 peptides within each V-J. Welch's t-statistics and random forest reduced fewer than 600 V-J features to 13, which were used in a naive Bayes classifier (R e1071). The public sequencing data were trimmed at Q25 with fastp and processed into clonotypes with MiXCR by TCRdb, which kept only in-frame beta chains. Each entry is one CDR3 protein sequence, shown with its most common DNA and genes. These V and J calls rely on TCRdb rather than the paper's analysis. The sample profile shows about 600,000 distinct CDR3 sequences; roughly 16% of them were found once. The ten largest clones take up roughly 3.4% of the sample.

This chain joins TRBV7-3 to TRBJ2-1; 8 bases in the middle match TRBD2. The TCR originated in a woman aged 40 to 49 with Graves' ophthalmopathy. Source material: blood. The CDR3 protein is CASSLTSGEYNEQFF. The DNA sequence is as follows: TGTGCCAGCAGCTTAACTAGCGGGGAATACAATGAGCAGTTCTTC.